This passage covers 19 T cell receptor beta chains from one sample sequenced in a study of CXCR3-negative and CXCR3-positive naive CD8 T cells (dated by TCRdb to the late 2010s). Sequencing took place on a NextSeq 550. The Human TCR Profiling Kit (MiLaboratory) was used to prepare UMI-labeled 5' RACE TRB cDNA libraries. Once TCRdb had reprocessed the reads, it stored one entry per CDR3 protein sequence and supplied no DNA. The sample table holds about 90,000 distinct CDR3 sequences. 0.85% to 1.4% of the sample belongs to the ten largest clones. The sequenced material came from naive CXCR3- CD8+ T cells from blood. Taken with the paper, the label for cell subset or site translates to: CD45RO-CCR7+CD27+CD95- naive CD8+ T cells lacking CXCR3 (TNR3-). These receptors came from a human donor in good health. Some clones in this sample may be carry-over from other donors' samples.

CDR3 protein: CASSPWTGENTEAFF. This chain connects TRBV27 to TRBJ1-1; TCRdb calls TRBD1, which cannot be checked without DNA. CDR3 length: 15 residues. Germline V gene sequence: CDR1 MNHEY, CDR2 SMNVEV (reference sequence).

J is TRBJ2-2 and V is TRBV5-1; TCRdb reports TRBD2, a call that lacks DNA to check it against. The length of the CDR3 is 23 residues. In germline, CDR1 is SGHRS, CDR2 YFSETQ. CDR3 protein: CASSPDSGQPGLAESSVTGELFF. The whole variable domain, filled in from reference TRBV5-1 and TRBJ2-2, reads KAGVTQTPRYLIKTRGQQVTLSCSPISGHRSVSWYQQTPGQGLQFLFEYFSETQRNKGNFPGRFSGRQFSNSRSEMNVSTLELGDSALYLCASSPDSGQPGLAESSVTGELFFGEGSRLTVL.

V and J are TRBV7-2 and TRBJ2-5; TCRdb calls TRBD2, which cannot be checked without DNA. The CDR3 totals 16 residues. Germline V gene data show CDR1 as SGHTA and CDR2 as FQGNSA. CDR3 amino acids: CASSPIAGGPGETQYF.

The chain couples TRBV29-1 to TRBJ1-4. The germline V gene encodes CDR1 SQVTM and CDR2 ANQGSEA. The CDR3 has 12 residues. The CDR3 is CSVVGEDEKLFF.

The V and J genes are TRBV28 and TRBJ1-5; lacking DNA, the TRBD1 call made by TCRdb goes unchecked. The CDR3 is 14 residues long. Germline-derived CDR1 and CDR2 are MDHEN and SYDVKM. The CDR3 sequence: CASSSGTGGQPQHF.

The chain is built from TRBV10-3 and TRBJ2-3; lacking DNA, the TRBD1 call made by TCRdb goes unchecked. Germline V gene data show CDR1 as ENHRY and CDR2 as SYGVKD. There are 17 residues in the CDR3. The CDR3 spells CAISESVGTGTSDTQYF.

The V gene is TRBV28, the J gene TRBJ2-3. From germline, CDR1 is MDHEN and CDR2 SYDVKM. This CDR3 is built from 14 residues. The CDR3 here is CASSLQVQPDTQYF. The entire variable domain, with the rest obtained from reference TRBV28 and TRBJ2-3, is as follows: DVKVTQSSRYLVKRTGEKVFLECVQDMDHENMFWYRQDPGLGLRLIYFSYDVKMKEKGDIPEGYSVSREKKERFSLILESASTNQTSMYLCASSLQVQPDTQYFGPGTRLTVL.

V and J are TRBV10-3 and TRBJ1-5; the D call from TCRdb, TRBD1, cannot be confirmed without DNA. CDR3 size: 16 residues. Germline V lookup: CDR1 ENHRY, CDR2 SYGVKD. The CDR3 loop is CAISPERQGGDQPQHF.

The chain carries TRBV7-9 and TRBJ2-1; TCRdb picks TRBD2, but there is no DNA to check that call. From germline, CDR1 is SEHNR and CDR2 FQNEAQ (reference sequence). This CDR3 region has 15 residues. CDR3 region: CASSSPPGTINEQFF.

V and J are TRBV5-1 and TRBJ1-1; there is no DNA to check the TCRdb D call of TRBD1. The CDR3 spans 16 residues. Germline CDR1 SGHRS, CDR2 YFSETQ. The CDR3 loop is CASSLASDRRNTEAFF.

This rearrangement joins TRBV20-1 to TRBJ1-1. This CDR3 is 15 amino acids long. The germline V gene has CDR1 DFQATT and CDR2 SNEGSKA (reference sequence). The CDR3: CSAIRLVEEPYEAFF.

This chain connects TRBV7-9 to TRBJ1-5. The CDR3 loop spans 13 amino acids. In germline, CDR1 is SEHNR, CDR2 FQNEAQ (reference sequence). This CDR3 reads CASTISDNQPQHF.

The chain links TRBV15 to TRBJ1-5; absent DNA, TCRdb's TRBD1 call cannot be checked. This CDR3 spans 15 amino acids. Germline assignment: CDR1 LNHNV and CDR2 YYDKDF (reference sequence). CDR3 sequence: CATSRAGHHNQPQHF. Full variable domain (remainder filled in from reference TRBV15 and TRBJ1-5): DAMVIQNPRYQVTQFGKPVTLSCSQTLNHNVMYWYQQKSSQAPKLLFHYYDKDFNNEADTPDNFQSRRPNTSFCFLDIRSPGLGDTAMYLCATSRAGHHNQPQHFGDGTRLSIL.

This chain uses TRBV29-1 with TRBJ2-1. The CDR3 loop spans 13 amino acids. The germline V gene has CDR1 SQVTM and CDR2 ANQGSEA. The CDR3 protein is CSVVVTDYNEQFF.

Here the CDR3 reads CSVEGLSTDTQYF. The chain is built from TRBV29-1 and TRBJ2-3; checking the TCRdb D call of TRBD2 is not possible without DNA. Germline lookup yields CDR1 SQVTM and CDR2 ANQGSEA. The CDR3 spans 13 residues.

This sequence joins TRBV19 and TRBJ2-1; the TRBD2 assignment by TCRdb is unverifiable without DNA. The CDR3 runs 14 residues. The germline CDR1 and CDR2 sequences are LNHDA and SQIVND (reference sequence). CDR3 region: CASTPGLAFIEQFF. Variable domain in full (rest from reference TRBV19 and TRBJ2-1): DGGITQSPKYLFRKEGQNVTLSCEQNLNHDAMYWYRQDPGQGLRLIYYSQIVNDFQKGDIAEGYSVSREKKESFPLTVTSAQKNPTAFYLCASTPGLAFIEQFFGPGTRLTVL.

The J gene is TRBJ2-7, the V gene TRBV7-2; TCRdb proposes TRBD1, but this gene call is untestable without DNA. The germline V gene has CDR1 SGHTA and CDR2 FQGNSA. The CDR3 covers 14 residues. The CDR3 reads CASSLGPSSYEQYF. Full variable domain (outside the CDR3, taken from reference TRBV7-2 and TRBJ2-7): GAGVSQSPSNKVTEKGKDVELRCDPISGHTALYWYRQSLGQGLEFLIYFQGNSAPDKSGLPSDRFSAERTGGSVSTLTIQRTQQEDSAVYLCASSLGPSSYEQYFGPGTRLTVT.

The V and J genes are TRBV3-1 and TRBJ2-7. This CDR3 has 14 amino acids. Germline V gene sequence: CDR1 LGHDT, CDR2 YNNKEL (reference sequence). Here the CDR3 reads CASSQEIRFSEQYF.

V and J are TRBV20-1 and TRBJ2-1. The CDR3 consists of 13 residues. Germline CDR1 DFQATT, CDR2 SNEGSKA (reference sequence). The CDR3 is CSAPRRSDNEQFF.